The 21 T cell receptor beta chains reported below all come from one sample, sequenced in a study of T cell responses to AZD1222 COVID-19 vaccine. Sequencing was performed with immunoSEQ multiplex PCR; in TCRdb, only in-frame clones are kept and a portion is missing. The sample consists of 120,000 or so clones, around 90% of them appearing once. Here the sequenced sample was peripheral blood, taken on day 0 of AZD1222 vaccination. The receptors come from an adult in good health.

The rearrangement joins TRBV12-5 to TRBJ1-6; 7 bases align to TRBD1. Trimming removed 6 bases from V and 1 base from J; junction bases left unmatched: 0. The germline V gene encodes CDR1 LGHNT and CDR2 FRNRAP. The CDR3 consists of 14 residues. Here the CDR3 reads CASGGQSYNSPLHF. DNA of the CDR3: TGTGCTAGTGGGGGACAGTCCTATAATTCACCCCTCCACTTT.

The genes are TRBV6-2 or TRBV6-3 and TRBJ1-5; TRBD1 matches at 7 bases. This CDR3 contains 14 residues. Unmatched junction bases numbered 5, after V lost 6 bases and J lost 3 bases. Germline V CDR1 and CDR2: MNHEY, SVGEGT. CDR3 residues: CASSDRDYNQPQHF. In DNA form, the CDR3 reads TGTGCCAGCAGCGACAGGGACTACAATCAGCCCCAGCATTTT.

The V call is TRBV4-1, the J call TRBJ2-7; 8 bases are a match to TRBD1. The CDR3 is 15 amino acids. V shed 0 bases, J shed 2 bases, and the junction held 3 bases outside the gene matches. The germline V gene encodes CDR1 MGHRA and CDR2 YSYEKL. The CDR3 spells CASSQEDRATYEQYF. The CDR3, as DNA: TGCGCCAGCAGCCAAGAGGACAGGGCCACCTACGAGCAGTACTTC.

The chain carries TRBV19 and TRBJ1-5; TRBD1 matches 7 bases. From germline, CDR1 is LNHDA and CDR2 SQIVND (reference sequence). The CDR3 spans 14 residues. The V and J ends lost 9 bases and 5 bases, in that order; junction bases with no gene match: 10. In DNA, the CDR3 is TGTGCCAGCTACTCGACAGGGCGGGATCAGCCCCAGCATTTT. Translation: CASYSTGRDQPQHF.

This clone occurred once. The rearrangement links TRBV29-1 to TRBJ1-2; 11 nucleotides line up with TRBD1. This CDR3 is 15 amino acids long. V lost 7 bases and J lost 4; bases outside the gene matches: 11. From germline, CDR1 is SQVTM and CDR2 ANQGSEA. The CDR3 DNA reads TGCAGCGCTCAGCTCCGGGACAGGGGGTTCTATGGCTACACCTTC. Translation: CSAQLRDRGFYGYTF.

This chain joins TRBV18 and TRBJ1-1; D is undetermined. CDR1 is KGHSH and CDR2 is LQKENI in the germline V gene. The CDR3 totals 15 residues. Trimming removed 2 bases from V and 1 base from J, with 11 bases in between. CDR3 DNA sequence: TGTGCCAGCTCACCAAACGGGAACCCGAACACTGAAGCTTTCTTT. This encodes CASSPNGNPNTEAFF.

This chain uses TRBV14 with TRBJ2-7, with unresolved D. The CDR3 loop spans 11 amino acids. Germline CDR1 SGHDN, CDR2 FVKESK. The V gene lost 4 bases and the J gene lost 5 bases, with 6 bases spanning the gap. This CDR3 is CASSRSDEQYF. The DNA for the CDR3 is TGTGCCAGCAGCCGCAGCGACGAGCAGTACTTC. The full variable domain, in which reference TRBV14 and TRBJ2-7 provide the parts outside the CDR3, is EAGVTQFPSHSVIEKGQTVTLRCDPISGHDNLYWYRRVMGKEIKFLLHFVKESKQDESGMPNNRFLAERTGGTYSTLKVQPAELEDSGVYFCASSRSDEQYFGPGTRLTVT.

This CDR3 is CATSLEAESFF. The CDR3 DNA reads as TGTGCCACTAGTTTAGAGGCTGAGTCTTTCTTT. The rearrangement links TRBV6-5 to TRBJ1-1; D uncertain. The germline CDR1 and CDR2 sequences are MNHEY and SVGAGI. The CDR3 sequence is 11 residues long. Trimming stripped 10 bases from V and 12 bases from J, with 18 bases between.

This clone occurred a few times. The rearrangement joins TRBV6-5 to TRBJ2-7; D perhaps matches TRBD1 (6 bases). From germline, CDR1 is MNHEY and CDR2 SVGAGI. Trimming took 0 bases from V and 3 from J, leaving 12 bases between them. The CDR3 has 15 residues. The DNA of the CDR3 is TGTGCCAGCAGTTACTCGAGGGACACCTTCTACGAGCAGTACTTC. Translating it yields CASSYSRDTFYEQYF.

This clone was seen only once. The chain joins TRBV5-4 to TRBJ2-1; TRBD2 agrees at 16 bases. The CDR3 runs to 20 residues. Germline V gene sequence: CDR1 SGHNT, CDR2 YYREEE (reference sequence). Unmatched junction bases numbered 9, after V lost 3 bases and J lost 0 bases. The CDR3 coding sequence is TGTGCCAGCAGCTCACCCCCGGGACTAGCGGGGGGGAGCTCCTACAATGAGCAGTTCTTC. Translating it yields CASSSPPGLAGGSSYNEQFF.

The chain uses TRBV6-2 or TRBV6-3 and TRBJ1-5; unclear D gene. The CDR3 is made up of 19 amino acids. Trimming took off 0 bases at V and 4 bases at J, with 22 bases between the two ends. Germline CDR1 and CDR2: MNHEY and SVGEGT. For the CDR3, the DNA is TGTGCCAGCAGTTACTCGTCCACGGAAATACGGCAGCAGAATCAGCCCCAGCATTTT. Amino acids: CASSYSSTEIRQQNQPQHF.

This chain joins TRBV3-1 (or the pseudogene TRBV3-2) and TRBJ2-7; maybe TRBD2 (6 bases). The CDR3 totals 16 residues. CDR1 and CDR2 (germline): LGHDT, YNNKEL (reference sequence). Trimming shortened V by 4 bases and J by 5 bases, and 21 bases separated the two germline ends. CDR3 nucleotides: TGTGCCAGCAGCCCCCCCAAATCCTTGGGGGGTCACGAGCAGTACTTC. Its protein product is CASSPPKSLGGHEQYF.

This clone came up once. This rearrangement joins TRBV11-2 to TRBJ1-1, with D tentatively TRBD1 (5 bases). V was clipped by 1 base and J by 4 bases, with 10 bases between them. The CDR3 loop spans 14 amino acids. CDR1 and CDR2 from the germline V gene are SGHAT and FQNNGV. As DNA, the CDR3 is TGTGCCAGCAGCTTAGGGAGGGGTATCACTGAAGCTTTCTTT. It yields the protein CASSLGRGITEAFF.

J is TRBJ1-4 and V is TRBV7-8; 7 bases line up with TRBD1. V shed 5 bases and J 0 bases; nucleotides not matched to a gene: 12. This CDR3 is built from 18 residues. CDR1 is SGHVS, CDR2 FQNEAQ, per germline. This chain's CDR3 is CASSPRTGDTTTNEKLFF. CDR3 sequence (DNA): TGTGCCAGCAGCCCGAGGACAGGAGACACAACAACTAATGAAAAACTGTTTTTT.

The gene calls are TRBV6-7 and TRBJ2-1, with D uncertain. TRBV6-7 is given ORF status, its function remaining uncertain. V was trimmed by 11 bases and J by 1 base, leaving 18 bases between them. This CDR3 is 15 amino acids long. The DNA for the CDR3 is TGTGCCCAGGACCCAGGTTCTGAGTCCTACAATGAGCAGTTCTTC. It is translated as CAQDPGSESYNEQFF.

The chain is built from TRBV11-1 and TRBJ1-2; D not resolved. Germline-derived CDR1 and CDR2 are SGHAT and FQDESV (reference sequence). V was shortened by 5 bases and J by 7 bases, with 11 bases between the two germline ends. CDR3 length: 12 residues. The CDR3 DNA follows: TGTGCCAGCAGCCTGTCCGGGGTTGGCTACACCTTC. Its protein product is CASSLSGVGYTF.

The chain uses TRBV7-8 and TRBJ2-6; no clear D. Germline CDR1 SGHVS, CDR2 FQNEAQ. V was cut by 3 bases and J by 0 bases, with 3 bases left in between. This CDR3 contains 14 residues. The CDR3 coding sequence is TGTGCCAGCAGCTTCCTCTCTGGGGCCAACGTCCTGACTTTC. The encoded protein is CASSFLSGANVLTF. Together with reference TRBV7-8 and TRBJ2-6, the CDR3 gives the full variable domain: GAGVSQSPRYKVAKRGQDVALRCDPISGHVSLFWYQQALGQGPEFLTYFQNEAQLDKSGLPSDRFFAERPEGSVSTLKIQRTQQEDSAVYLCASSFLSGANVLTFGAGSRLTVL.

The V call is TRBV5-6, the J call TRBJ2-3; D unclear. Trimming shortened V by 4 bases and J by 0 bases, and 6 bases separated the two germline ends. This CDR3 is built from 13 residues. Germline V gene sequence: CDR1 SGHDT, CDR2 YYEEEE. The DNA of the CDR3 is TGTGCCAGCAGCCCCGGGAGCACAGATACGCAGTATTTT. It specifies CASSPGSTDTQYF.

The rearrangement joins TRBV5-1 to TRBJ2-7, with D perhaps matching TRBD1 (6 bases). The CDR3 is made up of 15 amino acids. V gave up 5 bases and J gave up 5 bases, with 20 bases separating them. The germline gives CDR1 SGHRS, CDR2 YFSETQ. In nucleotides, the CDR3 is TGCGCCAGCAGTGGAGTGGGAACAGGGAGAAACGAGCAGTACTTC. As protein: CASSGVGTGRNEQYF.

The table lists this clone with a count of one. The chain recombines TRBV24-1 with TRBJ2-3; the match to TRBD2 covers 13 bases. Per germline, CDR1 KGHDR and CDR2 SFDVKD. The J segment lost 2 bases and the V segment lost 2 bases, leaving 3 bases of the junction unmatched. The CDR3 length is 17 residues. CDR3: CATSDWGTSGTTDTQYF. The CDR3 bases are TGTGCCACCAGTGATTGGGGGACTAGCGGGACCACAGATACGCAGTATTTT.

This chain links TRBV18 with TRBJ1-4; 9 bases agree with TRBD1. From germline, CDR1 is KGHSH and CDR2 LQKENI. This CDR3 is built from 14 residues. V lost 2 bases to trimming and J lost 6 bases; unmatched junction nucleotides: 1. For the CDR3, the DNA is TGTGCCAGCTCACCAAACAGGGGGCATGAAAAACTGTTTTTT. This encodes CASSPNRGHEKLFF.